Shown below are 32 T cell receptor beta chains from a single sample sequenced in a study of cytomegalovirus exposure and HLA in healthy donors. The PCR ran on 60 Vbeta and 13 Jbeta primers. Libraries were prepared by immunoSEQ multiplex PCR; TCRdb keeps only in-frame clonotypes and omits some of them. The sample comprises 90,000 to 110,000 clones, around 72% of which are singletons, and about 5% rests with the top ten. The sequenced sample was PBMCs. The receptors derive from a male donor in good health and CMV-seronegative.

The chain employs TRBV6-5 and TRBJ2-5, with D tentatively TRBD2 (6 bases). The CDR3 loop spans 15 amino acids. Germline CDR1 MNHEY, CDR2 SVGAGI. V lost 2 bases to trimming and J lost 5 bases, with 15 bases between them. The CDR3 protein is CASSYGRSKVETQYF. DNA of the CDR3: TGTGCCAGCAGTTACGGGAGGTCCAAAGTTGAGACCCAGTACTTC.

There are a few counts of this clone. The rearrangement uses TRBV5-1 and TRBJ2-3, with 7 bases matching TRBD2. V was pared by 7 bases and J by 4 bases, with 12 bases of the junction left unmatched. CDR3 length: 15 amino acids. From germline, CDR1 is SGHRS and CDR2 YFSETQ. The CDR3 sequence: CASFQRGRGADTQYF. The CDR3, as DNA: TGCGCCAGCTTCCAAAGAGGGAGGGGAGCAGATACGCAGTATTTT.

CDR3 nucleotide sequence: TGTGCCAGCAGTGAACTAGCGGGAGCCTACAATGAGCAGTTCTTC. Its translation: CASSELAGAYNEQFF. The chain joins TRBV2 to TRBJ2-1; 10 bases match TRBD2. The CDR3 totals 15 residues. V shed 2 bases and J 2 bases; nucleotides not matched to a gene: 0. The germline V gene has CDR1 SNHLY and CDR2 FYNNEI. The variable domain in full, completed from reference TRBV2 and TRBJ2-1, reads EPEVTQTPSHQVTQMGQEVILRCVPISNHLYFYWYRQILGQKVEFLVSFYNNEISEKSEIFDDQFSVERPDGSNFTLKIRSTKLEDSAMYFCASSELAGAYNEQFFGPGTRLTVL.

The chain combines TRBV6-1 with TRBJ1-4, with 8 bases that match TRBD1. The junction had 4 bases not matched to a gene; V was cut back by 5 bases and J by 2 bases. The CDR3 is 15 residues long. Per the germline V gene, CDR1 is MNHNS and CDR2 is SASEGT. CDR3 protein: CASSTQGATNEKLFF. CDR3 coding DNA: TGTGCCAGCAGTACTCAGGGGGCCACTAATGAAAAACTGTTTTTT.

V is TRBV5-6 and J is TRBJ2-1; TRBD2 matches at 14 bases. Germline trimming cut 0 bases from V and 6 bases from J; bases unmatched to any gene: 2. The CDR3 length is 16 residues. Germline-derived CDR1 and CDR2 are SGHDT and YYEEEE. The CDR3 sequence: CASSLGTSGRLNEQFF. For the CDR3, the DNA is TGTGCCAGCAGCTTGGGGACTAGCGGGAGGCTCAATGAGCAGTTCTTC. The full variable domain, completed using reference TRBV5-6 and TRBJ2-1, is DAGVTQSPTHLIKTRGQQVTLRCSPKSGHDTVSWYQQALGQGPQFIFQYYEEEERQRGNFPDRFSGHQFPNYSSELNVNALLLGDSALYLCASSLGTSGRLNEQFFGPGTRLTVL.

The chain carries TRBV30 and TRBJ2-3; 8 nucleotides line up with TRBD2. V trimming: 3 bases; J trimming: 2 bases; junction bases outside the gene matches: 16. Per germline, CDR1 GTSNPN and CDR2 SVGIG (reference sequence). This CDR3 is 18 amino acids long. The CDR3 region is CAWSGGGIFVGFTDTQYF. As DNA, the CDR3 is TGTGCCTGGAGCGGGGGGGGTATTTTTGTGGGTTTCACAGATACGCAGTATTTT.

The chain employs TRBV5-1 and TRBJ1-2; 7 nucleotides match TRBD1. The length of the CDR3 is 14 residues. Trimming took 0 bases from V and 7 from J; bases not matched to a gene: 6. Germline V gives CDR1 SGHRS, CDR2 YFSETQ. The CDR3 coding sequence is TGCGCCAGCAGCTTGGCCAAGGGGGCGGGTGGCTACACCTTC. It codes for CASSLAKGAGGYTF.

The chain is built from TRBV18 and TRBJ2-2; 8 positions agree with TRBD2. V lost 6 bases and J lost 4; bases outside the gene matches: 10. The CDR3 covers 16 residues. CDR1 KGHSH and CDR2 LQKENI come from the germline V gene. DNA of the CDR3: TGTGCCAGCTCGCCCCCCTCAGCGGGAGCCACCGGGGAGCTGTTTTTT. Translating it yields CASSPPSAGATGELFF.

The chain employs TRBV10-3 and TRBJ2-3, with a possible D match to TRBD2 (6 bases). In germline, CDR1 is ENHRY, CDR2 SYGVKD. CDR3 length: 13 residues. Trimming left V 10 bases short and J 0 bases short, with 11 bases between. The CDR3 coding sequence is TGTGCCACTTGGGCGGGGAGCACAGATACGCAGTATTTT. It yields the protein CATWAGSTDTQYF.

J is TRBJ2-7 and V is TRBV2; D not certain. The CDR3 has 12 residues. With 6 bases removed from V and 3 bases from J, the gap between germline ends came to 9 bases. Germline CDR1 is SNHLY and CDR2 is FYNNEI. CDR3 DNA sequence: TGTGCCAGCAGCATGTACAGCTACGAGCAGTACTTC. Its translation is CASSMYSYEQYF.

This clone was seen a single time. The chain joins TRBV11-2 to TRBJ2-5; weak D call: TRBD1 (5 bases). This CDR3 is built from 15 residues. Per the germline V gene, CDR1 is SGHAT and CDR2 is FQNNGV. Between the trimmed V and J ends, which lost 6 bases and 5 bases, there was a span of 19 bases. CDR3 region: CASRITRDLLETQYF. The DNA of the CDR3 is TGTGCCAGCAGGATCACCAGGGATCTATTGGAGACCCAGTACTTC.

This clone occurred a few times. The chain joins TRBV11-2 to TRBJ2-5; D unclear. Germline-derived CDR1 and CDR2 are SGHAT and FQNNGV. V shed 4 bases and J shed 5 bases, with 17 bases lying between them. The CDR3 contains 15 residues. Here the CDR3 reads CASSSWSKSQETQYF. CDR3 DNA: TGTGCCAGCAGCTCATGGTCCAAGTCCCAGGAGACCCAGTACTTC.

The genes are TRBV28 and TRBJ1-1, with TRBD1 as a possible D gene (5 bases). CDR3 length equals 14 residues. V lost 2 bases and J 5 bases, leaving 12 bases between the germline ends. Per germline, CDR1 MDHEN and CDR2 SYDVKM. This chain's CDR3 is CASSLTRVGTEAFF. CDR3 coding DNA: TGTGCCAGCAGTTTAACCAGGGTTGGGACTGAAGCTTTCTTT.

CDR3 residues: CASSPLGAASSYNEQFF. The DNA of the CDR3 is TGTGCCAGCAGCCCATTGGGAGCGGCAAGCTCCTACAATGAGCAGTTCTTC. The chain has TRBV9 and TRBJ2-1; TRBD2 is a possible D gene (5 bases). Germline V lookup: CDR1 SGDLS, CDR2 YYNGEE. The V end was cut by 4 bases, the J end by 0 bases, with 17 bases between. The CDR3 runs 17 residues.

V usage is TRBV7-2 and J usage is TRBJ2-7; 7 bases map to TRBD2. J gave up 11 bases and V 3 bases, and 10 bases lay outside the gene matches. This CDR3 spans 13 amino acids. Germline V gene lookup returns CDR1 SGHTA and CDR2 FQGNSA. CDR3: CASSLGLAAMEYF. CDR3 nucleotide sequence: TGTGCCAGCAGCTTGGGTCTAGCGGCCATGGAGTACTTC.

Note on this clone: Other nucleotide sequences in the sample specify the same CDR3. The chain combines TRBV7-9 with TRBJ1-5, with D maybe TRBD1 (6 bases). This CDR3 has 14 residues. Trimming took 4 bases from V and 3 from J, leaving 10 bases between them. Germline CDR1 is SEHNR and CDR2 is FQNEAQ (reference sequence). For the CDR3, the DNA is TGTGCCAGCAGCTGGGGGCAAATCAATCAGCCCCAGCATTTT. This translates into CASSWGQINQPQHF.

This clone is a singleton in its sample. The gene calls are TRBV27 and TRBJ1-2; D ambiguous. The germline gives CDR1 MNHEY, CDR2 SMNVEV (reference sequence). Trimming removed 0 bases from V and 7 bases from J, with 15 bases in between. The CDR3 length is 15 residues. This chain's CDR3 is CASSLSPADTFGYTF. The CDR3 DNA sequence: TGTGCCAGCAGTTTATCTCCAGCCGACACTTTTGGCTACACCTTC.

Notes on this clone: One end of the junction does not line up with germline, which may come from a read error. The sample carries other DNA sequences with the same CDR3. The CDR3 loop reads CSSSPRGTEAFF. Written as DNA, the CDR3 is TGTTCCAGCAGCCCCAGGGGGACTGAAGCTTTCTTT. The V and J genes are TRBV7-9 and TRBJ1-1; 7 bases line up with TRBD1. From germline, CDR1 is SEHNR and CDR2 FQNEAQ (reference sequence). This CDR3 has 12 amino acids.

This clone has a handful of counts. The chain links TRBV10-3 to TRBJ2-7; 10 nucleotides agree with TRBD2. CDR1 ENHRY and CDR2 SYGVKD come from the germline V gene. V lost 10 bases and J lost 5; bases outside the gene matches: 11. The CDR3 extends over 14 amino acids. The CDR3 is CATSTLAGANEQYF. CDR3 nucleotide sequence: TGTGCCACCTCGACGCTAGCGGGAGCCAACGAGCAGTACTTC.

The chain employs TRBV11-2 and TRBJ2-3, with 8 bases that match TRBD1. The V and J ends lost 3 bases and 4 bases, in that order; junction bases with no gene match: 3. The CDR3 runs to 14 residues. Germline loops: CDR1 SGHAT, CDR2 FQNNGV. CDR3 in amino acids: CASSFDRGPDTQYF. The CDR3 nucleotides are TGTGCCAGCAGCTTCGACAGGGGCCCAGATACGCAGTATTTT.

V and J are TRBV7-2 and TRBJ1-5; a possible D gene is TRBD1 (5 bases). The germline V gene has CDR1 SGHTA and CDR2 FQGNSA. The V and J ends lost 5 bases and 7 bases respectively, with 18 bases between them. The CDR3 contains 15 residues. The DNA of the CDR3 is TGTGCCAGCAGCCTCTCACGGGGGGGGGTGCAGCCCCAGCATTTT. Translating gives CASSLSRGGVQPQHF.

In this sample, this clone turned up a few times. This rearrangement joins TRBV28 to TRBJ2-7, with D tentatively TRBD1 (5 bases). CDR3 length: 17 amino acids. Per germline, CDR1 MDHEN and CDR2 SYDVKM. V lost 3 bases to trimming and J lost 3 bases, with 21 bases between them. CDR3 sequence (DNA): TGTGCCAGCAGTTTCCTCCCAGGGTTTTCGGATATCTACGAGCAGTACTTC. Encoded protein: CASSFLPGFSDIYEQYF.

The chain couples TRBV19 to TRBJ2-5; D is uncertain. Trimming took 1 base from V and 0 from J, leaving 3 bases between them. The V gene's germline CDR1 is LNHDA and CDR2 SQIVND (reference sequence). The CDR3 covers 13 residues. CDR3 region: CASSIVNQETQYF. The CDR3 DNA sequence: TGTGCCAGTAGTATAGTAAACCAAGAGACCCAGTACTTC.

The chain has TRBV9 and TRBJ2-2; 15 nucleotides match TRBD2. Germline-derived CDR1 and CDR2 are SGDLS and YYNGEE. This CDR3 region has 18 residues. The junction had 10 bases not matched to a gene; V was cut back by 4 bases and J by 6 bases. The CDR3 DNA sequence: TGTGCCAGCAGCTCGGGACTAGCGGGAGGCCTTCTCGCCGGGGAGCTGTTTTTT. This codes for CASSSGLAGGLLAGELFF.

The chain joins TRBV7-9 to TRBJ2-2; 8 bases fit TRBD1. The CDR3 consists of 15 residues. Per germline, CDR1 SEHNR and CDR2 FQNEAQ (reference sequence). Trimming at V came to 5 bases and at J to 3 bases, leaving 5 bases not matched to a gene. Here the CDR3 reads CASSPAGQDTGELFF. CDR3 nucleotides: TGTGCCAGCAGCCCTGCGGGACAGGACACCGGGGAGCTGTTTTTT.

This chain links TRBV9 with TRBJ2-1; TRBD2 matches at 9 bases. The trim removed 4 bases at V and 5 bases at J, leaving 4 bases unmatched. The CDR3 length is 14 residues. Per germline, CDR1 SGDLS and CDR2 YYNGEE. The CDR3 DNA sequence: TGTGCCAGCAGCTCGACTAGCGGCAACAATGAGCAGTTCTTC. Protein sequence: CASSSTSGNNEQFF. The variable domain in full, with the rest retrieved from reference TRBV9 and TRBJ2-1, is DSGVTQTPKHLITATGQRVTLRCSPRSGDLSVYWYQQSLDQGLQFLIQYYNGEERAKGNILERFSAQQFPDLHSELNLSSLELGDSALYFCASSSTSGNNEQFFGPGTRLTVL.

The rearrangement uses TRBV9 and TRBJ2-7; TRBD2 agrees at 12 bases. The CDR3 sequence is 15 residues long. Losses at the gene ends were 5 bases for V and 5 bases for J; bases not matched to a gene: 8. Germline V gene data show CDR1 as SGDLS and CDR2 as YYNGEE. CDR3 region: CASSLEGLAGHEQYF. DNA for the CDR3: TGTGCCAGCAGTCTCGAGGGACTAGCGGGCCACGAGCAGTACTTC. The full variable domain, with the rest looked up from reference TRBV9 and TRBJ2-7, is DSGVTQTPKHLITATGQRVTLRCSPRSGDLSVYWYQQSLDQGLQFLIQYYNGEERAKGNILERFSAQQFPDLHSELNLSSLELGDSALYFCASSLEGLAGHEQYFGPGTRLTVT.

J is TRBJ1-5 and V is TRBV7-8, with TRBD1 as a possible D gene (6 bases). Trimming took off 5 bases at V and 2 bases at J, with 19 bases between the two ends. The CDR3 runs 17 residues. Germline V lookup: CDR1 SGHVS, CDR2 FQNEAQ. CDR3 amino acids: CASSPLGTSRGNQPQHF. The CDR3 DNA sequence: TGTGCCAGCAGCCCCTTGGGGACATCGAGGGGCAATCAGCCCCAGCATTTT.

The chain combines TRBV7-9 with TRBJ2-1; the match to TRBD2 covers 9 bases. Looked up from germline, CDR1 is SEHNR and CDR2 is FQNEAQ (reference sequence). This CDR3 is built from 15 residues. V lost 4 bases to trimming and J lost 5 bases; unmatched junction nucleotides: 6. The CDR3 DNA sequence: TGTGCCAGCAGCTCTCCCGCTAGCGGGGACAATGAGCAGTTCTTC. This sequence encodes CASSSPASGDNEQFF.

The V call is TRBV9, the J call TRBJ1-2; D not resolved. This CDR3 is built from 14 residues. In germline, CDR1 is SGDLS, CDR2 YYNGEE. V lost 4 bases and J lost 5, with 15 bases in between. CDR3 sequence reads: CASSLPGEVYGYTF. CDR3 DNA: TGTGCCAGCAGCCTCCCGGGAGAGGTTTATGGCTACACCTTC. The full variable domain, its missing parts supplied by reference TRBV9 and TRBJ1-2, is DSGVTQTPKHLITATGQRVTLRCSPRSGDLSVYWYQQSLDQGLQFLIQYYNGEERAKGNILERFSAQQFPDLHSELNLSSLELGDSALYFCASSLPGEVYGYTFGSGTRLTVV.

This rearrangement joins TRBV10-3 to TRBJ2-5; 9 bases align to TRBD1. The DNA matches TRBJ2-7 better at its end, which makes the J call doubtful. Germline CDR1 and CDR2: ENHRY and SYGVKD. The CDR3 sequence is 15 residues long. The CDR3 reads CAISESGTGWYEQYF. CDR3 sequence (DNA): TGTGCCATCAGTGAGTCCGGGACAGGGTGGTACGAGCAGTACTTC.

The chain uses TRBV4-3 and TRBJ2-3, with D uncertain. This CDR3 has 14 residues. From germline, CDR1 is LGHNA and CDR2 YSLEER. The V end was cut by 0 bases, the J end by 4 bases, with 8 bases between. The CDR3 region has the DNA TGCGCCAGCAGCCAAGATGCGCTGGCAGATACGCAGTATTTT. It specifies CASSQDALADTQYF.